Below are 12 T cell receptor beta chains sequenced from a single sample in a study of control samples from healthy donors and cancer patients. Here immunoSEQ multiplex PCR was the method, and the copy in TCRdb shows in-frame clones only, minus some. The repertoire holds 90,000 or so clones, with 85% to 90% as singletons. The specimen sequenced was blood. These receptors came from a woman in her forties or fifties in good health.

The rearrangement joins TRBV5-1 to TRBJ2-4; D is uncertain. Trimming stripped 4 bases from V and 9 bases from J, with 17 bases between. CDR3 length: 14 residues. Germline V gene data show CDR1 as SGHRS and CDR2 as YFSETQ. CDR3 nucleotide sequence: TGCGCCAGCAGCGTCCGGGCCGACGGCAGCATTCAGTACTTC. Protein product: CASSVRADGSIQYF.

The rearrangement links TRBV28 to TRBJ2-1; 7 bases fit TRBD2. The V gene's germline CDR1 is MDHEN and CDR2 SYDVKM. J was trimmed by 0 bases and V by 6 bases; bases with no gene match: 8. CDR3 size: 16 residues. The CDR3 loop reads CASRGSGGSSYNEQFF. Here the CDR3 DNA reads TGTGCCAGCAGGGGGTCGGGGGGTAGCTCCTACAATGAGCAGTTCTTC.

The chain is built from TRBV2 and TRBJ2-5; D perhaps matches TRBD1 (6 bases). This CDR3 is 14 amino acids long. The germline V and J ends were trimmed by 5 bases and 2 bases, with 12 bases remaining between them. Germline V gene sequence: CDR1 SNHLY, CDR2 FYNNEI. This CDR3 is CASSIQQGQETQYF. CDR3 bases: TGTGCCAGCAGTATTCAACAGGGACAAGAGACCCAGTACTTC. Drawing the rest from reference TRBV2 and TRBJ2-5, the complete variable domain is EPEVTQTPSHQVTQMGQEVILRCVPISNHLYFYWYRQILGQKVEFLVSFYNNEISEKSEIFDDQFSVERPDGSNFTLKIRSTKLEDSAMYFCASSIQQGQETQYFGPGTRLLVL.

This clone was recorded only once. The genes are TRBV19 and TRBJ2-7; D is perhaps TRBD2 (5 bases). Germline V CDR1 and CDR2: LNHDA, SQIVND (reference sequence). Trimming pared 3 bases from V and 3 bases from J, leaving 15 bases between. The CDR3 has 15 residues. This chain's CDR3 is CASSIGIWGNYEQYF. The CDR3 DNA reads TGTGCCAGTAGTATCGGGATTTGGGGAAACTACGAGCAGTACTTC.

This chain joins TRBV19 and TRBJ1-1; no clear D. Per germline, CDR1 LNHDA and CDR2 SQIVND (reference sequence). The CDR3 has 14 amino acids. V was clipped by 8 bases and J by 1 base, with 14 bases between them. CDR3 in amino acids: CASSWTSPNTEAFF. The CDR3 DNA sequence: TGTGCCAGTTCCTGGACCTCGCCGAACACTGAAGCTTTCTTT.

The chain joins TRBV4-1 to TRBJ2-2; D gene unclear. The germline CDR1 and CDR2 sequences are MGHRA and YSYEKL. The CDR3 loop spans 15 amino acids. The V gene lost 5 bases and the J gene lost 0 bases, with 10 bases spanning the gap. This chain's CDR3 is CASSLWDTNTGELFF. The CDR3 DNA is TGCGCCAGCAGCTTATGGGATACGAACACCGGGGAGCTGTTTTTT.

The V and J genes are TRBV6-1 and TRBJ2-3, with unresolved D. The germline gives CDR1 MNHNS, CDR2 SASEGT. CDR3 size: 11 residues. The germline V and J ends were trimmed by 0 bases and 8 bases, with 3 bases remaining between them. The CDR3: CASSEAVTQYF. As DNA, the CDR3 is TGTGCCAGCAGTGAAGCTGTTACGCAGTATTTT.

CDR3 coding DNA: TGTGCCAGCTCACCCGGAAGGTCTGGGGCCAACGTCCTGACTTTC. Translated, it gives CASSPGRSGANVLTF. The chain has TRBV18 and TRBJ2-6; D is unclear. Trimming took off 3 bases at V and 1 base at J, with 7 bases between the two ends. In germline, CDR1 is KGHSH, CDR2 LQKENI. The CDR3 is 15 amino acids.

The gene calls are TRBV29-1 and TRBJ1-5; 7 bases align to TRBD1. Unmatched junction bases numbered 1, after V lost 4 bases and J lost 4 bases. Germline values: CDR1 SQVTM, CDR2 ANQGSEA. This CDR3 spans 12 amino acids. This CDR3 reads CSVGTGNQPQHF. CDR3 nucleotide sequence: TGCAGCGTTGGGACAGGTAATCAGCCCCAGCATTTT.

V and J are TRBV6-5 and TRBJ1-1; D gene unclear. This CDR3 has 12 amino acids. Germline-derived CDR1 and CDR2 are MNHEY and SVGAGI. Trimming pared 2 bases from V and 5 bases from J, leaving 6 bases between. The CDR3 spells CASSYMGTEAFF. The CDR3 DNA sequence: TGTGCCAGCAGTTACATGGGGACTGAAGCTTTCTTT.

This clone has more than one count but fewer than ten. The rearrangement uses TRBV4-3 and TRBJ1-1, with D tentatively TRBD1 (5 bases). The V gene's germline CDR1 is LGHNA and CDR2 YSLEER. The CDR3 length is 15 residues. Trimming removed 0 bases from V and 4 bases from J, with 12 bases in between. CDR3 protein: CASSQDVGGGTEAFF. The CDR3 region has the DNA TGCGCCAGCAGCCAAGATGTGGGGGGGGGCACTGAAGCTTTCTTT.

This clone was counted between two and nine times. V gene TRBV18 combines with J gene TRBJ1-1, with a tentative D call TRBD1 (5 bases). The CDR3 spans 15 residues. CDR1 is KGHSH and CDR2 is LQKENI in the germline V gene. Between the trimmed V and J ends, which lost 0 bases and 1 base, there was a span of 9 bases. CDR3 coding DNA: TGTGCCAGCTCACCACCGGGACCTTCGAACACTGAAGCTTTCTTT. Translated, it gives CASSPPGPSNTEAFF.